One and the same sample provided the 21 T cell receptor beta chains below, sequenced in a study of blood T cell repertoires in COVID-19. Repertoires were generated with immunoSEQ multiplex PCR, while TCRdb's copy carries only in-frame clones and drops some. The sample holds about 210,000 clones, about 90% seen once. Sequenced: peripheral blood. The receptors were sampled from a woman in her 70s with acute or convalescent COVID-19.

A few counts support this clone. CDR3 residues: CASRHGQDHSPLHF. The DNA for the CDR3 is TGTGCCAGCAGGCACGGACAGGATCATTCACCCCTCCACTTT. The chain couples TRBV3-1 (or the pseudogene TRBV3-2) to TRBJ1-6; TRBD1 aligns across 7 bases. CDR3 length equals 14 residues. Trimming took 6 bases from V and 8 from J; bases not matched to a gene: 7. Germline CDR1 is LGHDT and CDR2 is YNNKEL (reference sequence).

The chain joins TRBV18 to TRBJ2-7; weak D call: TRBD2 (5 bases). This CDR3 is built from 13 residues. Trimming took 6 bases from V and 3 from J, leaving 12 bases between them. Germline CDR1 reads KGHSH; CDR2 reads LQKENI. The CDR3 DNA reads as TGTGCCAGCTCCAGGACTGCGGACTACGAGCAGTACTTC. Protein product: CASSRTADYEQYF.

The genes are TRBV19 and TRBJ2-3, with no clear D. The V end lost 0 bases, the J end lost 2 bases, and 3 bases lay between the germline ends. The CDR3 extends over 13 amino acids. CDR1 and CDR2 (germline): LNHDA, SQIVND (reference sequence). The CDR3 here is CASSIDLTDTQYF. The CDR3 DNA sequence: TGTGCCAGTAGTATAGACCTCACAGATACGCAGTATTTT. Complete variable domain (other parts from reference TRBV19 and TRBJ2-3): DGGITQSPKYLFRKEGQNVTLSCEQNLNHDAMYWYRQDPGQGLRLIYYSQIVNDFQKGDIAEGYSVSREKKESFPLTVTSAQKNPTAFYLCASSIDLTDTQYFGPGTRLTVL.

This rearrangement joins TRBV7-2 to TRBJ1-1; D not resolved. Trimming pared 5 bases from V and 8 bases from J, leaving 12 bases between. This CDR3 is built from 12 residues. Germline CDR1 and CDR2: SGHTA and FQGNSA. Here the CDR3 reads CASSQSRSEAFF. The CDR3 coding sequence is TGTGCCAGCAGCCAAAGCCGGTCAGAAGCTTTCTTT.

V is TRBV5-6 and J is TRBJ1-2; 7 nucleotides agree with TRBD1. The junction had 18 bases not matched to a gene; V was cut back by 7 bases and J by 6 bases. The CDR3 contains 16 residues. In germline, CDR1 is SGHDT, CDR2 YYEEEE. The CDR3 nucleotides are TGTGCCAGCTCCTCTAGGGGGCAGGCGGGCCCTCATGGCTACACCTTC. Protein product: CASSSRGQAGPHGYTF. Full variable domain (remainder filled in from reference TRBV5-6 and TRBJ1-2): DAGVTQSPTHLIKTRGQQVTLRCSPKSGHDTVSWYQQALGQGPQFIFQYYEEEERQRGNFPDRFSGHQFPNYSSELNVNALLLGDSALYLCASSSRGQAGPHGYTFGSGTRLTVV.

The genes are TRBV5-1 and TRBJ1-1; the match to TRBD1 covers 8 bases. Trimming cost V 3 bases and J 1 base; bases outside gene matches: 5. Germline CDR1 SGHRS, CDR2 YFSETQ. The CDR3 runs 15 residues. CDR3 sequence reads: CASSSQGARNTEAFF. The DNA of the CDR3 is TGCGCCAGCAGCTCGCAGGGGGCGCGGAACACTGAAGCTTTCTTT.

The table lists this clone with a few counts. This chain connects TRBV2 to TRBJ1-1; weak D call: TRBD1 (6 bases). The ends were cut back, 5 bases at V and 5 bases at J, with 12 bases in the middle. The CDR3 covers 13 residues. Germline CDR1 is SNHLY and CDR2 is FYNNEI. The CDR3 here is CASSFTGSTEAFF. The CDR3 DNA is TGTGCCAGCAGTTTTACAGGGTCTACTGAAGCTTTCTTT.

CDR3 DNA: TGTGCCAGCAGTTTTACTACGAACACTGAAGCTTTCTTT. This codes for CASSFTTNTEAFF. The V and J genes are TRBV12-3 or TRBV12-4 and TRBJ1-1; D remains unclear. Trimming left V 3 bases short and J 1 base short, with 6 bases between. The CDR3 sequence is 13 residues long.

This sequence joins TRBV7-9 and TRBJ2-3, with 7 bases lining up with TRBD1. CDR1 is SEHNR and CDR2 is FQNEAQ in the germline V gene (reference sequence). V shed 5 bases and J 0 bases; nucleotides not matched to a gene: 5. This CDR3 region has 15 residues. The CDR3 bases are TGTGCCAGCAGCGGCAGGGGGAGTAGCACAGATACGCAGTATTTT. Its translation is CASSGRGSSTDTQYF.

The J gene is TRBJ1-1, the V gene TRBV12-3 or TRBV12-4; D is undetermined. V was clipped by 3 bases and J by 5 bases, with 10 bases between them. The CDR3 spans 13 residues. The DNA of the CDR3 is TGTGCCAGCAGTTTGTCGCGGCCTACTGAAGCTTTCTTT. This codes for CASSLSRPTEAFF.

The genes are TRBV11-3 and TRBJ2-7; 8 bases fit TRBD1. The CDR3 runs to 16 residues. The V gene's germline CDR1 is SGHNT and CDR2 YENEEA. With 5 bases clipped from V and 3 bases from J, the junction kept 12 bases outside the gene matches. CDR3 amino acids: CASSVDRAASYYEQYF. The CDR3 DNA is TGTGCCAGCAGCGTGGACAGGGCAGCCTCGTACTACGAGCAGTACTTC. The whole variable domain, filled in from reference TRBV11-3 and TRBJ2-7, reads EAGVVQSPRYKIIEKKQPVAFWCNPISGHNTLYWYLQNLGQGPELLIRYENEEAVDDSQLPKDRFSAERLKGVDSTLKIQPAELGDSAVYLCASSVDRAASYYEQYFGPGTRLTVT.

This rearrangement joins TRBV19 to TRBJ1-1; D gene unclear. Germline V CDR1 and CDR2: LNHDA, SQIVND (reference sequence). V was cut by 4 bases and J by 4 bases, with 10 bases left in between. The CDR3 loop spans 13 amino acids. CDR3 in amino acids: CASSTIGRTEAFF. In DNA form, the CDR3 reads TGTGCCAGTAGTACTATTGGTCGCACTGAAGCTTTCTTT.

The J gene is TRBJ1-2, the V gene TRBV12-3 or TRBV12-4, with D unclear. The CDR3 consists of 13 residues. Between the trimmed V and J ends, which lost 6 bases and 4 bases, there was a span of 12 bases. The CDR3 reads CASSEVEGYGYTF. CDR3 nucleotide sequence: TGTGCCAGCAGCGAAGTGGAGGGCTATGGCTACACCTTC.

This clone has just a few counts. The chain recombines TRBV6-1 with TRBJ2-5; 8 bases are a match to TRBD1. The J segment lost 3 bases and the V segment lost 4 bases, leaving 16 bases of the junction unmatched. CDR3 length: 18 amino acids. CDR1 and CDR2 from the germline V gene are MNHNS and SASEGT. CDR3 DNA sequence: TGTGCCAGCAGTGGCCCATATGGGGGACAGGCTGATGAAGAGACCCAGTACTTC. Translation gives CASSGPYGGQADEETQYF.

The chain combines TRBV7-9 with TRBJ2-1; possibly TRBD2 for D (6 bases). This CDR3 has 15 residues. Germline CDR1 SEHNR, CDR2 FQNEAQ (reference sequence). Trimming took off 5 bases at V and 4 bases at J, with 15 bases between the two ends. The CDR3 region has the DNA TGTGCCAGCAGCCTACTAGCCGCCCAATACAATGAGCAGTTCTTC. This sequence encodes CASSLLAAQYNEQFF. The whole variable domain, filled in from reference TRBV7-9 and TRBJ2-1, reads DTGVSQNPRHKITKRGQNVTFRCDPISEHNRLYWYRQTLGQGPEFLTYFQNEAQLEKSRLLSDRFSAERPKGSFSTLEIQRTEQGDSAMYLCASSLLAAQYNEQFFGPGTRLTVL.

As DNA, the CDR3 is TGTGCCACCCAGCGGTCGGCAGGGGGCGAGCAGTACTTC. This gives the protein CATQRSAGGEQYF. This rearrangement joins TRBV7-9 to TRBJ2-7; TRBD1 matches 7 bases. The CDR3 is 13 residues long. Germline V gives CDR1 SEHNR, CDR2 FQNEAQ (reference sequence). Losses at the gene ends were 10 bases for V and 6 bases for J; bases not matched to a gene: 12.

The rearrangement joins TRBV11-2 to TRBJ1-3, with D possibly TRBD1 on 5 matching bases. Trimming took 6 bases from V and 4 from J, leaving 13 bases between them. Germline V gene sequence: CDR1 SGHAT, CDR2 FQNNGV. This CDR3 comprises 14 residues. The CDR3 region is CASSTRDGGNTIYF. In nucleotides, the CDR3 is TGTGCCAGCAGTACGCGGGACGGCGGAAACACCATATATTTT.

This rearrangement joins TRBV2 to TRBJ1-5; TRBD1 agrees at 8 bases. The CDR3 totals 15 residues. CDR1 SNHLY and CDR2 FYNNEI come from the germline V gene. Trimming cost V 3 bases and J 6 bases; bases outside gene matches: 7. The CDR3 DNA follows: TGTGCCAGCAGTGAGGCCGGGACAGGCTTTCAGCCCCAGCATTTT. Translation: CASSEAGTGFQPQHF.

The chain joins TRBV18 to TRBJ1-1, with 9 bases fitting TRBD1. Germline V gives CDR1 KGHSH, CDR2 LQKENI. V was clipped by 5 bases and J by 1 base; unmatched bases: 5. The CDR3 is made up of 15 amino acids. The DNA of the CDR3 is TGTGCCAGCTCAGGACAGGGGAGAGGGAACACTGAAGCTTTCTTT. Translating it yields CASSGQGRGNTEAFF.

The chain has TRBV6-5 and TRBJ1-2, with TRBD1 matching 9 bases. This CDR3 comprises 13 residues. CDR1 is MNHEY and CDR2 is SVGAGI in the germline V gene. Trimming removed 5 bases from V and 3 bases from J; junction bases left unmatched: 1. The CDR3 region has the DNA TGTGCCAGCAGTCGACAGGGGGACTATGGCTACACCTTC. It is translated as CASSRQGDYGYTF.

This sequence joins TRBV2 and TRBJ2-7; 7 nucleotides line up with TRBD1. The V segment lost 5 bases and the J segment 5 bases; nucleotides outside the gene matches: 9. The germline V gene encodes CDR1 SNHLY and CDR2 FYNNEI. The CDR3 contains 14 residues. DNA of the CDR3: TGTGCCAGCAGTATGCTGAGGGACAGAAACGAGCAGTACTTC. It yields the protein CASSMLRDRNEQYF. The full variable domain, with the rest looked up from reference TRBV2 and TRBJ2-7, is EPEVTQTPSHQVTQMGQEVILRCVPISNHLYFYWYRQILGQKVEFLVSFYNNEISEKSEIFDDQFSVERPDGSNFTLKIRSTKLEDSAMYFCASSMLRDRNEQYFGPGTRLTVT.